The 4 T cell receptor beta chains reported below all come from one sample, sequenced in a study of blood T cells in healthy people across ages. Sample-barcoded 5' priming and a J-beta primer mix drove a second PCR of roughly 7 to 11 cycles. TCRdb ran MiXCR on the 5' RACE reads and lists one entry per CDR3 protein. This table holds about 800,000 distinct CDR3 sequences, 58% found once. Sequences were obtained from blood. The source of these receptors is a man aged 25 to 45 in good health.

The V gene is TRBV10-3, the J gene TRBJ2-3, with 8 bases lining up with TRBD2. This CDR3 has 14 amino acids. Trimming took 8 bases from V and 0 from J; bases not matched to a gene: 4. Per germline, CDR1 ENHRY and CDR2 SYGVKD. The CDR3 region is CAIGPSGSTDTQYF. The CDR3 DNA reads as TGTGCCATCGGACCTAGCGGGAGCACAGATACGCAGTATTTT.

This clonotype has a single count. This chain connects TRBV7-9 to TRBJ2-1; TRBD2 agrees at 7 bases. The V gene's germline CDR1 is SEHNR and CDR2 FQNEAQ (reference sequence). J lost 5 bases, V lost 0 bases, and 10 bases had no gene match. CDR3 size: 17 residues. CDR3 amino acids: CASSLARGLGDHNEQFF. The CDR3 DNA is TGTGCCAGCAGCTTAGCGCGCGGACTAGGGGACCACAATGAGCAGTTCTTC.

CDR3 nucleotides: TGTGCCAGCAGCTTAGAGTTCAACGGGGGGCCACCGACCCAGTACTTC. Its translation: CASSLEFNGGPPTQYF. The V and J genes are TRBV11-2 and TRBJ2-5, with D maybe TRBD2 (7 bases). V shed 0 bases and J shed 7 bases, with 18 bases lying between them. Germline assignment: CDR1 SGHAT and CDR2 FQNNGV. This CDR3 has 16 amino acids.

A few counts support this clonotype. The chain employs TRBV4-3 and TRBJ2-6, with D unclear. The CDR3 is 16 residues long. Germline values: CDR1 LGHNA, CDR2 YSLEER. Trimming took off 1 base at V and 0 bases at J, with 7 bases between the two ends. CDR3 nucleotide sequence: TGCGCCAGCAGCCAAGGTCAAGGCTCTGGGGCCAACGTCCTGACTTTC. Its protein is CASSQGQGSGANVLTF.